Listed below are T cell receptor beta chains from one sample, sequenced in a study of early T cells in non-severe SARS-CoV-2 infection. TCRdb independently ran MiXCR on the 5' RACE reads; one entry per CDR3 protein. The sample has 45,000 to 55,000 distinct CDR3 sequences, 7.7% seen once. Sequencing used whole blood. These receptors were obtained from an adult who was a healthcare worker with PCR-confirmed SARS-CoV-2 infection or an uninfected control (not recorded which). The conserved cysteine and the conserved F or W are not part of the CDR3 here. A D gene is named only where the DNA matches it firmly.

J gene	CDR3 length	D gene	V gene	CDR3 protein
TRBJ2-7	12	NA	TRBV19	ASSIMQGSYEQY
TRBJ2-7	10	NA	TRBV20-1	SDKDTSYEQY
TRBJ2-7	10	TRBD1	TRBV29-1	SVGQGTYEQY
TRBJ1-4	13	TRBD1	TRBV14	ASSHGTGAGEKLF
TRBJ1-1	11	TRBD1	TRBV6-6	ASTRIQGTEAF
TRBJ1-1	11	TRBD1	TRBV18	ASSRSQGDEAF
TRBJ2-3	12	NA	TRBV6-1	ATIWGTSTDTQY
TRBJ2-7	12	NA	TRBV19	ASSPWGLGYEQY
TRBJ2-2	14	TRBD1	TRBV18	ASSRTGTGNTGELF
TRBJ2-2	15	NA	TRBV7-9	ASSLAGGGLNTGELF
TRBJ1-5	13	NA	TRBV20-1	SARSRANKRQPQH
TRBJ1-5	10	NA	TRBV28	ASSLWQQPQH
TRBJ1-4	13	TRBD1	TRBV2	ASNLQGTTNEKLF
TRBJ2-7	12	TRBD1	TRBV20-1	SASAGQGWDQQY
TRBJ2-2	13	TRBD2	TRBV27	ASTLSGGPTGELF
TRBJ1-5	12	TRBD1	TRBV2	ASSAQGGNQPQH
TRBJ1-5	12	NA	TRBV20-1	SARSRWGNQPQH
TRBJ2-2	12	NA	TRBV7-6	ASSLILNTGELF
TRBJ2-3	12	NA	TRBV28	ASSFGQATDTQY
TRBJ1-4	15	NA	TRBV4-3	ASSQDHHGGFNEKLF
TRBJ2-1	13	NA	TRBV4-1	ASSQDGGANNEQF
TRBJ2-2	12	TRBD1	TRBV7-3	ASSIRQGFGELF
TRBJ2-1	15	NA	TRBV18	ASSPTKQGWGMNEQF
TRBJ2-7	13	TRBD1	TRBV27	ASSSKGTGIYEQY
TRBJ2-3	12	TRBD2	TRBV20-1	SAYSGGAPDTQY
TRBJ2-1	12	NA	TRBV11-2	ASTSRLGYNEQF
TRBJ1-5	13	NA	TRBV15	ATSRDDRNNQPQH
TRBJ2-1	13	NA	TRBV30	AWGTFGGIRNEQF
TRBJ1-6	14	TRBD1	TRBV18	ASSARGGQGDSPLH
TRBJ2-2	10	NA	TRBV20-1	SARDLTGELF
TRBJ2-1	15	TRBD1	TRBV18	ASSPSEGQGPYNEQF
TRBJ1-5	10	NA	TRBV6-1	ASSEAGVTQH
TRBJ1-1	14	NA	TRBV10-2	ASSVPRGGRDTEAF
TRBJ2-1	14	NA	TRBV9	ASSVASQSSYNEQF
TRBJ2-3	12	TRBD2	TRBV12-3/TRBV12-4	ASRTTSATDTQY
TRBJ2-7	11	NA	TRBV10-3	AISERGSYEQY